These 21 T cell receptor beta chains originate from one sample sequenced in a study of blood T cells in healthy people across ages. A second PCR, run for about 6 to 11 cycles, used a sample-barcoded 5' primer plus a J-beta primer mix. TCRdb independently ran MiXCR on the 5' RACE reads; one entry per CDR3 protein. The top ten hold 0.65% to 0.75% of the sample, which has more than 900,000 distinct CDR3 sequences, 20% to 25% seen once. This sample was also put to use in a study of T cells of mothers and their children.

Sample: blood. These receptors all stem from a girl aged 2-10 years in good health.

The chain uses TRBV6-5 and TRBJ1-4; D is possibly TRBD1 (6 bases). The CDR3 extends over 15 amino acids. CDR1 is MNHEY, CDR2 SVGAGI, per germline. Trimming took off 1 base at V and 7 bases at J, with 13 bases between the two ends. CDR3 DNA: TGTGCCAGCAGTTACTACGGGGAACAGGGTGAAAAACTGTTTTTT. Translated, it gives CASSYYGEQGEKLFF.

V gene TRBV15 combines with J gene TRBJ1-6; 7 positions match TRBD1. V gave up 0 bases and J gave up 9 bases; unmatched junction bases: 11. Germline CDR1 LNHNV, CDR2 YYDKDF (reference sequence). This CDR3 comprises 17 residues. CDR3 region: CATSRDRIRAGGSPLHF. The CDR3, as DNA: TGTGCCACCAGCAGAGATCGGATTCGGGCAGGGGGTTCACCCCTCCACTTT.

In its sample, this clonotype was seen a few times. This CDR3 is CASSFGGSRYEQYF. The CDR3 DNA sequence: TGTGCCAGCAGCTTCGGTGGCTCCAGATACGAGCAGTACTTC. The chain carries TRBV7-2 and TRBJ2-7, with D hard to call. This CDR3 region has 14 residues. Germline V gene data show CDR1 as SGHTA and CDR2 as FQGNSA. The ends were cut back, 3 bases at V and 4 bases at J, with 13 bases in the middle.

J is TRBJ1-4 and V is TRBV27, with no clear D. The CDR3 covers 14 residues. V was trimmed by 2 bases and J by 5 bases, leaving 9 bases between them. Per the germline V gene, CDR1 is MNHEY and CDR2 is SMNVEV (reference sequence). The CDR3 nucleotides read TGTGCCAGCAGTTTAAGACGGCTAAATGAAAAACTGTTTTTT. It codes for CASSLRRLNEKLFF. Full variable domain (missing parts from reference TRBV27 and TRBJ1-4): EAQVTQNPRYLITVTGKKLTVTCSQNMNHEYMSWYRQDPGLGLRQIYYSMNVEVTDKGDVPEGYKVSRKEKRNFPLILESPSPNQTSLYFCASSLRRLNEKLFFGSGTQLSVL.

This clonotype was observed a handful of times. This chain links TRBV29-1 with TRBJ2-1; 8 bases map to TRBD1. Trimming cost V 8 bases and J 2 bases; bases outside gene matches: 8. Germline CDR1 and CDR2: SQVTM and ANQGSEA. The CDR3 length is 14 residues. DNA of the CDR3: TGCAGCACACACAGGGGACAGGCCTACAATGAGCAGTTCTTC. It specifies CSTHRGQAYNEQFF.

The CDR3 protein is CSVVRVGEQYF. CDR3 nucleotides: TGCAGCGTAGTAAGGGTTGGAGAGCAGTACTTC. The rearrangement links TRBV29-1 to TRBJ2-7, with no clear D. Germline CDR1 is SQVTM and CDR2 is ANQGSEA. This CDR3 comprises 11 residues. V lost 6 bases to trimming and J lost 7 bases, with 13 bases between them.

This chain uses TRBV10-3 with TRBJ2-7; possibly TRBD2 for D (6 bases). The germline gives CDR1 ENHRY, CDR2 SYGVKD. The CDR3 length is 13 residues. Trimming shortened V by 4 bases and J by 1 base, and 8 bases separated the two germline ends. The CDR3 region is CAISGGASYEQYF. In DNA, the CDR3 is TGTGCCATCAGTGGCGGGGCATCCTACGAGCAGTACTTC.

The DNA for the CDR3 is TGCAGTGCTAGTTTGGGACTTCCTTCCTACAATGAGCAGTTCTTC. Translation: CSASLGLPSYNEQFF. The chain combines TRBV20-1 with TRBJ2-1, with D possibly being TRBD2 (6 bases). This CDR3 contains 15 residues. V was clipped by 3 bases and J by 1 base, with 13 bases between them. Looked up from germline, CDR1 is DFQATT and CDR2 is SNEGSKA (reference sequence).

The table lists this clonotype with a few counts. One end of the junction fails to match germline, which may point to a read error. The chain joins TRBV5-6 to TRBJ1-1; TRBD1 is a possible D gene (6 bases). CDR1 is SGHDT and CDR2 is YYEEEE in the germline V gene. This CDR3 has 12 residues. The CDR3 sequence is CANSRTATEAFF. Here the CDR3 DNA reads TGTGCCAACAGCCGGACAGCGACCGAAGCTTTCTTT.

The gene calls are TRBV2 and TRBJ1-2; weak D call: TRBD1 (5 bases). Germline CDR1 and CDR2: SNHLY and FYNNEI. The CDR3 is 12 residues long. Between the trimmed V and J ends, which lost 3 bases and 8 bases, there was a span of 10 bases. The CDR3 DNA sequence: TGTGCCAGCAGTGAGGGACCCTTGGGCTACACCTTC. It encodes CASSEGPLGYTF.

The V and J genes are TRBV5-1 and TRBJ1-2; D is ambiguous. The CDR3 extends over 15 amino acids. Per the germline V gene, CDR1 is SGHRS and CDR2 is YFSETQ. V was clipped by 2 bases and J by 3 bases, with 14 bases between them. The CDR3: CASSFEQQSDYGYTF. CDR3 nucleotide sequence: TGCGCCAGCAGCTTCGAACAGCAGTCAGACTATGGCTACACCTTC.

The chain joins TRBV5-1 to TRBJ2-3; 14 positions match TRBD2. The trim removed 4 bases at V and 3 bases at J, leaving 7 bases unmatched. Germline CDR1 is SGHRS and CDR2 is YFSETQ. The CDR3 is 17 amino acids. CDR3 bases: TGCGCCAGCAGCCCGGGACTAGCGGGAGTGGGGACAGATACGCAGTATTTT. It is translated as CASSPGLAGVGTDTQYF.

The chain couples TRBV28 to TRBJ1-5, with D possibly TRBD1 on 6 matching bases. The CDR3 is 16 residues long. The germline V and J ends were trimmed by 6 bases and 4 bases, with 19 bases remaining between them. Germline V lookup: CDR1 MDHEN, CDR2 SYDVKM. The CDR3 region is CASRKIFGTPNQPQHF. In DNA form, the CDR3 reads TGTGCCAGCAGAAAAATCTTCGGGACACCGAATCAGCCCCAGCATTTT.

The J gene is TRBJ1-1, the V gene TRBV4-2; 8 bases match TRBD1. The CDR3 sequence is 15 residues long. Per the germline V gene, CDR1 is LGHNA and CDR2 is YNFKEQ. J was trimmed by 0 bases and V by 5 bases; bases with no gene match: 5. CDR3 loop: CASSADRVMNTEAFF. The CDR3 region has the DNA TGTGCCAGCAGCGCGGACAGGGTCATGAACACTGAAGCTTTCTTT.

This clonotype came up a few times. V usage is TRBV7-9 and J usage is TRBJ2-5; no firm D call. The germline CDR1 and CDR2 sequences are SEHNR and FQNEAQ (reference sequence). The CDR3 runs 14 residues. V gave up 1 base and J gave up 9 bases, with 15 bases separating them. CDR3 sequence reads: CASSLGTKNDPQYF. Written as DNA, the CDR3 is TGTGCCAGCAGCTTAGGGACGAAGAATGATCCCCAGTACTTC.

This clonotype has a count of ten or more. The chain carries TRBV29-1 and TRBJ2-3, with D unclear. Deletions cut 5 bases from V and 4 bases from J, with 4 bases between. The CDR3 has 10 amino acids. CDR1 and CDR2 from the germline V gene are SQVTM and ANQGSEA. In DNA form, the CDR3 reads TGCAGCGTTAGATCAGATACGCAGTATTTT. Its translation is CSVRSDTQYF.

This clonotype was observed a few times. The genes are TRBV7-9 and TRBJ1-1; D uncertain. The CDR3 spans 13 residues. Germline V gene lookup returns CDR1 SEHNR and CDR2 FQNEAQ (reference sequence). Trimming removed 0 bases at V and 6 bases at J, with 8 bases between. The CDR3 nucleotides are TGTGCCAGCAGCTTAGCGGCTCCCCCTGAAGCTTTCTTT. Residues: CASSLAAPPEAFF.

V gene TRBV7-2 combines with J gene TRBJ2-2; 8 nucleotides match TRBD2. The germline V gene encodes CDR1 SGHTA and CDR2 FQGNSA. The junction had 5 bases not matched to a gene; V was cut back by 5 bases and J by 0 bases. This CDR3 has 16 residues. CDR3 sequence (DNA): TGTGCCAGCAGCACCAACGGGGGGGCGAACACCGGGGAGCTGTTTTTT. This encodes CASSTNGGANTGELFF.

This clonotype has only a few counts. V and J are TRBV2 and TRBJ2-7; D possibly corresponds to TRBD1 (6 bases). Germline V gene data show CDR1 as SNHLY and CDR2 as FYNNEI. The CDR3 spans 15 residues. Trimming cost V 4 bases and J 3 bases, with 16 bases left between them. The CDR3 coding sequence is TGTGCCAGCAGTGTGGGCTCCGGACAGTTCTACGAGCAGTACTTC. The encoded protein is CASSVGSGQFYEQYF.

The gene calls are TRBV12-3 or TRBV12-4 and TRBJ2-7; no clear D gene. Deletions cut 5 bases from V and 3 bases from J, with 17 bases between. This CDR3 is 15 amino acids long. The CDR3 DNA is TGTGCCAGCAGTCCGAGTACGGGCGCAAGCTACGAGCAGTACTTC. Translation: CASSPSTGASYEQYF.

This clonotype was counted a few times. The chain recombines TRBV3-1 with TRBJ1-1, with no clear D. V was pared by 0 bases and J by 5 bases, with 13 bases between. The CDR3 runs 15 residues. Germline CDR1 reads LGHDT; CDR2 reads YNNKEL (reference sequence). The CDR3 loop reads CASSQEVRRLTEAFF. The CDR3 DNA is TGTGCCAGCAGCCAAGAAGTTCGGCGGTTGACTGAAGCTTTCTTT.